The clone carrying this T cell receptor (beta chain) was counted between two and nine times. Its antigen is currently unknown. The record originates from a study of CD8+ T cells in alopecia areata. Study-wide results and limits: Unlike in mice, where it was clearer, TCR sharing across patients was less clear, possibly HLA-related.

Treatment described: oral pan-JAK inhibitor, 5-10 mg twice daily. RNA extraction and reverse transcription yielded cDNA as sequencing template. The table came from immunoSEQ multiplex PCR; TCRdb's copy has only in-frame clones and leaves some out. The sample carries nearly 110,000 clones, less than 90% recorded once. Trimming took 6 bases from V and 3 from J, leaving 17 bases between them. CDR1 is MGHDK and CDR2 is SYGVNS in the germline V gene. The CDR3 loop spans 15 amino acids. This specimen was CD8+ T cells sorted from blood, taken at week 24, from a patient treated with tofacitinib. The receptor was derived from a human donor with alopecia areata. The genes are TRBV25-1 and TRBJ1-1; a weak D match, TRBD1 (5 bases). The CDR3 DNA reads TGTGCCAGCAGCCCAGTAGACATGGGGGACACTGAAGCTTTCTTT. It specifies CASSPVDMGDTEAFF.